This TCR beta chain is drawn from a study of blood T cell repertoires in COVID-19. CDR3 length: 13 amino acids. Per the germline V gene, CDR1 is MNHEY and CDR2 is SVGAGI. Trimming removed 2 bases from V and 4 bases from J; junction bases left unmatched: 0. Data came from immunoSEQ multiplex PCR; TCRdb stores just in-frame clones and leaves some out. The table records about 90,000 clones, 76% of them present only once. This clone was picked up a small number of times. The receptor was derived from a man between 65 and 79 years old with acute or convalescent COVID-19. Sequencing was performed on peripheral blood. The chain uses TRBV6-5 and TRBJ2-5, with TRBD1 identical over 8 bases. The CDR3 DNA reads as TGTGCCAGCAGTTACGGACAGGGAGAGACCCAGTACTTC. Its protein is CASSYGQGETQYF.